The source of this T cell receptor beta chain is a study of blood T cell repertoires in COVID-19. Study as a whole: The United States, Italy and Spain were the sources of the acute and convalescent COVID-19 samples.

Authors' data handling: Reference gene primer amplification gave nucleated cell count estimates. Assay used: immunoSEQ multiplex PCR; TCRdb lists only in-frame clones, some missing. The V and J calls and the clone size are those of that table, but D and trimming were determined from the DNA. The sample lists fewer than 300,000 clones; approximately 85% were seen once. This clone was observed a few times. V was clipped by 6 bases and J by 7 bases, with 18 bases between them. CDR1 is KGHSH, CDR2 LQKENI, per germline. This CDR3 has 14 residues. The clonotype comes from a man aged 50-60 years with active or convalescent COVID-19. J is TRBJ1-2 and V is TRBV18, with D maybe TRBD1 (6 bases). Sequenced sample: peripheral blood. This chain's CDR3 is CASSYSTGSAGYTF. Here the CDR3 DNA reads TGTGCCAGCTCCTATAGTACAGGGTCTGCTGGCTACACCTTC.